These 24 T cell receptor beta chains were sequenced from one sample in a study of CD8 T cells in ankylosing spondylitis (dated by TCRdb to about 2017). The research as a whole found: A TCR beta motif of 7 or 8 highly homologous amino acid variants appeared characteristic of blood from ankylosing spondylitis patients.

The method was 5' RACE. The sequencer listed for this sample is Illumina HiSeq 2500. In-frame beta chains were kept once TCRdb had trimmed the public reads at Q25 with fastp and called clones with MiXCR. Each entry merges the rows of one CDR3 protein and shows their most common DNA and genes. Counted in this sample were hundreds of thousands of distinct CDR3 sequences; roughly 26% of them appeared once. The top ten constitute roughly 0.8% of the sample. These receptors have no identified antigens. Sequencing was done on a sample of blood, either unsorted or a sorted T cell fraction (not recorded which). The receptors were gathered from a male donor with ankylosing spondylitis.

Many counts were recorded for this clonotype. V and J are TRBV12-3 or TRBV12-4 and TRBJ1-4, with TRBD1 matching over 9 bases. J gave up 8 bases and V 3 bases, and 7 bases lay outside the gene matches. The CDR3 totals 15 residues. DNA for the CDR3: TGTGCCAGCAGTTTGTGGGGACAGGGATCAGAAAAACTGTTTTTT. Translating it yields CASSLWGQGSEKLFF.

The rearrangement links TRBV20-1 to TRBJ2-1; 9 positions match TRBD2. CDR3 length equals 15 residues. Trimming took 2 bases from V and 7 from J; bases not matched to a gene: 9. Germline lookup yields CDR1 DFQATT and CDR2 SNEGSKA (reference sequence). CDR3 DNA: TGCAGTGCTAGACCCTATAGCGGGAGAATAAATGAGCAGTTCTTC. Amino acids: CSARPYSGRINEQFF.

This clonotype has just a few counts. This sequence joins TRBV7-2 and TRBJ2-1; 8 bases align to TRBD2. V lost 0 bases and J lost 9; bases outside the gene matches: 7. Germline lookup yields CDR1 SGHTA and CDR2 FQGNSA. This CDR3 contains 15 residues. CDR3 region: CASSLARGLGGEQFF. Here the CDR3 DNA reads TGTGCCAGCAGCTTAGCGAGGGGACTAGGCGGTGAGCAGTTCTTC. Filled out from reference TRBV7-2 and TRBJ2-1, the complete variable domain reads GAGVSQSPSNKVTEKGKDVELRCDPISGHTALYWYRQSLGQGLEFLIYFQGNSAPDKSGLPSDRFSAERTGGSVSTLTIQRTQQEDSAVYLCASSLARGLGGEQFFGPGTRLTVL.

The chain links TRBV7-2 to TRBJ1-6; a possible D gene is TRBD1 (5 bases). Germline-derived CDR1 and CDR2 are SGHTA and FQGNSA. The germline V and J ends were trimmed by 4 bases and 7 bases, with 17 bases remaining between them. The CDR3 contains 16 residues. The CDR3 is CASSSPTGTLNSPLHF. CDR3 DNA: TGTGCCAGCAGCTCTCCAACCGGGACCCTAAATTCACCCCTCCACTTT.

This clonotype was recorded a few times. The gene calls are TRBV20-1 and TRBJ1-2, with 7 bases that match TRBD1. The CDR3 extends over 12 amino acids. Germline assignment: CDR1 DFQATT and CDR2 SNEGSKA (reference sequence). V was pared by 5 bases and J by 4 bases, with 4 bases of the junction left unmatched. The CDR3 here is CSALNRGYGYTF. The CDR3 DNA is TGCAGTGCTTTAAACAGGGGCTATGGCTACACCTTC.

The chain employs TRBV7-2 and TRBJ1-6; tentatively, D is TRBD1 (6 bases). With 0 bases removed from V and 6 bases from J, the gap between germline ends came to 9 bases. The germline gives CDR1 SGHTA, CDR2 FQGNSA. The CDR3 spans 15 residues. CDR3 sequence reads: CASSLAPDSNSPLHF. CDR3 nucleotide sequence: TGTGCCAGCAGCTTAGCGCCGGACAGTAATTCACCCCTCCACTTT.

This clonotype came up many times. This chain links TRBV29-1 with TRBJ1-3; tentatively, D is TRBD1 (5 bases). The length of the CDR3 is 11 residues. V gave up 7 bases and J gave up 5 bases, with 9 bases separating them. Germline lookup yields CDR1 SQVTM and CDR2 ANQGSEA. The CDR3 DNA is TGCAGCGCTCAGGGACGAAACACCATATATTTT. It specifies CSAQGRNTIYF.

CDR3 sequence (DNA): TGCGCCAGCAGCTTGTCGCTAGGTAGCGGGAACACCGGGGAGCTGTTTTTT. This codes for CASSLSLGSGNTGELFF. This chain connects TRBV5-1 to TRBJ2-2; possible D gene TRBD2, 6 bases. This CDR3 comprises 17 residues. V lost 1 base and J 1 base, leaving 14 bases between the germline ends. The germline V gene has CDR1 SGHRS and CDR2 YFSETQ.

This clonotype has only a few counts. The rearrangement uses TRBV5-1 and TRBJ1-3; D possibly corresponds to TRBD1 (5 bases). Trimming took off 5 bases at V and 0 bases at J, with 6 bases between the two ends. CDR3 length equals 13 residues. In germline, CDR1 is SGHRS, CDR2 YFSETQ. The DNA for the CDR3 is TGCGCCAGCAGGGACACCTCTGGAAACACCATATATTTT. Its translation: CASRDTSGNTIYF.

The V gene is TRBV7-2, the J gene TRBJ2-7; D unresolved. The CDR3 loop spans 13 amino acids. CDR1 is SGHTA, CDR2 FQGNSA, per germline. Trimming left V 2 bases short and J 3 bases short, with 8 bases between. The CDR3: CASSLRDGYEQYF. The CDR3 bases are TGTGCCAGCAGCTTACGTGACGGCTACGAGCAGTACTTC.

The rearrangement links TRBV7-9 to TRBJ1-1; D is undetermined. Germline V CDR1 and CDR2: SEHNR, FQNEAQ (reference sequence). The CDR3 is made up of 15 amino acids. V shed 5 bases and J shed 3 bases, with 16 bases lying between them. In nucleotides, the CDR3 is TGTGCCAGCAGCCGCCGCGTGGGCGGCGACACTGAAGCTTTCTTT. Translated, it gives CASSRRVGGDTEAFF.

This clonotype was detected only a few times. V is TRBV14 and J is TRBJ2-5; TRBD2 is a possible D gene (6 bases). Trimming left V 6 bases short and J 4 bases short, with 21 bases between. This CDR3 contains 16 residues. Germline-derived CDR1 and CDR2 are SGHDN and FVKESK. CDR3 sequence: CASSPRRANLGETQYF. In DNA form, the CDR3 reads TGTGCCAGCAGTCCCCGGAGGGCCAATCTAGGAGAGACCCAGTACTTC. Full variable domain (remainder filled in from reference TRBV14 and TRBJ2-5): EAGVTQFPSHSVIEKGQTVTLRCDPISGHDNLYWYRRVMGKEIKFLLHFVKESKQDESGMPNNRFLAERTGGTYSTLKVQPAELEDSGVYFCASSPRRANLGETQYFGPGTRLLVL.

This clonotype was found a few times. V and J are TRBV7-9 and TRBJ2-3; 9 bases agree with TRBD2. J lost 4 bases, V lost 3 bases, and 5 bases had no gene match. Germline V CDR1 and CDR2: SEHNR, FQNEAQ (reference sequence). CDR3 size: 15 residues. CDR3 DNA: TGTGCCAGCAGCTTGGGACTAGCCGATGCAGATACGCAGTATTTT. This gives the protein CASSLGLADADTQYF.

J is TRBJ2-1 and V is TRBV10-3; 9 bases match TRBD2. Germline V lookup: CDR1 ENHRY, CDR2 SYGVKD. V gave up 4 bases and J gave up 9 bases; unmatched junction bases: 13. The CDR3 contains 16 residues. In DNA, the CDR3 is TGTGCCATCAGTGCGTCCACTAGCGGGTCCCCTAGTGAGCAGTTCTTC. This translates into CAISASTSGSPSEQFF.

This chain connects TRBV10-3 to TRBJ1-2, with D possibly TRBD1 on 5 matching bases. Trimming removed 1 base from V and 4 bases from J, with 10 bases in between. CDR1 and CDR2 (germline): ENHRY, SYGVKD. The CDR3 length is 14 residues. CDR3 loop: CAISEYRSSYGYTF. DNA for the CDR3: TGTGCCATCAGTGAGTACAGGTCGAGCTATGGCTACACCTTC.

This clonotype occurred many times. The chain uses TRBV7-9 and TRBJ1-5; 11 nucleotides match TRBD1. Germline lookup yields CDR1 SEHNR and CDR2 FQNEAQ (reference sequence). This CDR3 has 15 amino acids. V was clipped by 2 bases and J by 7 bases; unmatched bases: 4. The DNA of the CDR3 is TGTGCCAGCAGCTTATGGACAGGGGGCGAGCAGCCCCAGCATTTT. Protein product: CASSLWTGGEQPQHF.

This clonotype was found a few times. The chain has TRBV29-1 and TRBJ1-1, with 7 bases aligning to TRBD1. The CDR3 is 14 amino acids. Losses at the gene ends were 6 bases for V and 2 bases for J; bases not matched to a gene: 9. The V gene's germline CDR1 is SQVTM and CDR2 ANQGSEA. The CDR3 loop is CSVHGQVSNTEAFF. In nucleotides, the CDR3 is TGCAGCGTCCATGGACAGGTTTCAAACACTGAAGCTTTCTTT. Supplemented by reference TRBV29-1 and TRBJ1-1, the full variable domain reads SAVISQKPSRDICQRGTSLTIQCQVDSQVTMMFWYRQQPGQSLTLIATANQGSEATYESGFVIDKFPISRPNLTFSTLTVSNMSPEDSSIYLCSVHGQVSNTEAFFGQGTRLTVV.

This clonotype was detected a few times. The CDR3 nucleotides are TGCAGTGCTAGAGGGGGTGGACTGATGAACACTGAAGCTTTCTTT. It codes for CSARGGGLMNTEAFF. V usage is TRBV20-1 and J usage is TRBJ1-1, with D uncertain. The germline V and J ends were trimmed by 1 base and 0 bases, with 12 bases remaining between them. The CDR3 is 15 residues long. CDR1 DFQATT and CDR2 SNEGSKA come from the germline V gene (reference sequence).

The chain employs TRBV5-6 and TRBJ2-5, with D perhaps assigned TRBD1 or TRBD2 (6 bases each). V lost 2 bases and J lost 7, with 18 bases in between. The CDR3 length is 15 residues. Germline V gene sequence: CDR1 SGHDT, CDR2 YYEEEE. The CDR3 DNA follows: TGTGCCAGCAGCTTTGGGGGGCACTTCTTTGGGACCCAGTACTTC. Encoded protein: CASSFGGHFFGTQYF.

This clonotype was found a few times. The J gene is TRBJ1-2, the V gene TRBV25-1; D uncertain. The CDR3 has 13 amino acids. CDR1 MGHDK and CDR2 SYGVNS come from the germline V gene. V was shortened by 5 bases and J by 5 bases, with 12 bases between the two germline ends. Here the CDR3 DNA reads TGTGCCAGCAGTTCGGGGTATGGATATGGCTACACCTTC. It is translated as CASSSGYGYGYTF.

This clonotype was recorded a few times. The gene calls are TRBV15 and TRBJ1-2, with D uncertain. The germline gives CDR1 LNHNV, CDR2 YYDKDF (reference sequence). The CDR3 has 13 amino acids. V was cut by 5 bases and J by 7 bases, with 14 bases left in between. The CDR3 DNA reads TGTGCCACCAGCGACGGGAGGGAGGCTGGCTACACCTTC. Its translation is CATSDGREAGYTF.

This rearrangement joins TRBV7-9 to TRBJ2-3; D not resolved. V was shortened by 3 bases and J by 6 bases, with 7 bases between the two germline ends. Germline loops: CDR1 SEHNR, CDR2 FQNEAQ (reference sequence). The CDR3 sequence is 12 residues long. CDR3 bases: TGTGCCAGCAGCTTTACTCTCGATACGCAGTATTTT. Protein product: CASSFTLDTQYF.

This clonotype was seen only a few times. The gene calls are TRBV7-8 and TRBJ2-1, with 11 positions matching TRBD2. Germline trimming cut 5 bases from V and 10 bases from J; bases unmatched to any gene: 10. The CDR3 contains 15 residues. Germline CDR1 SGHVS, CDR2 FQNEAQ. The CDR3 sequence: CASSHGTGTSGEQFF. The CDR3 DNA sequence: TGTGCCAGCAGCCATGGAACCGGGACTAGCGGCGAGCAGTTCTTC. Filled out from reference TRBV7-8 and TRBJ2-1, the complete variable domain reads GAGVSQSPRYKVAKRGQDVALRCDPISGHVSLFWYQQALGQGPEFLTYFQNEAQLDKSGLPSDRFFAERPEGSVSTLKIQRTQQEDSAVYLCASSHGTGTSGEQFFGPGTRLTVL.

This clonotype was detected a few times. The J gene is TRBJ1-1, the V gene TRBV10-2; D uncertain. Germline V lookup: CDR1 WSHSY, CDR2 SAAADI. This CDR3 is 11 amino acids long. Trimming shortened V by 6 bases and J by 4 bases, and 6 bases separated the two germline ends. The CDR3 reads CASRAGTEAFF. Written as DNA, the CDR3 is TGCGCCAGCAGGGCGGGCACTGAAGCTTTCTTT.